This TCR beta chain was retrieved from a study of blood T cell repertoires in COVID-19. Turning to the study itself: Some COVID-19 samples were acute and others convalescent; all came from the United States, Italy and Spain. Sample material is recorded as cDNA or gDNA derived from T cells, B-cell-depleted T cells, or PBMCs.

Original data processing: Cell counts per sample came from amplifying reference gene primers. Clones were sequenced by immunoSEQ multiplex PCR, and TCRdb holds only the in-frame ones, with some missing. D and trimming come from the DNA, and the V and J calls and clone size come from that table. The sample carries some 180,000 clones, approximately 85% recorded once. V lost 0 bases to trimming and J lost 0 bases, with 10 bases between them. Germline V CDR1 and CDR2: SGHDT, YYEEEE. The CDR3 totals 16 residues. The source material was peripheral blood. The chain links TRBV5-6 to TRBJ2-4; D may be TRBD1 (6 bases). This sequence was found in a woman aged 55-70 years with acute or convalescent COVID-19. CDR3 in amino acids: CASSLGQVLAKNIQYF. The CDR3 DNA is TGTGCCAGCAGCTTGGGACAGGTACTAGCCAAAAACATTCAGTACTTC. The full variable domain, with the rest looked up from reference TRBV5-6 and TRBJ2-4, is DAGVTQSPTHLIKTRGQQVTLRCSPKSGHDTVSWYQQALGQGPQFIFQYYEEEERQRGNFPDRFSGHQFPNYSSELNVNALLLGDSALYLCASSLGQVLAKNIQYFGAGTRLSVL.